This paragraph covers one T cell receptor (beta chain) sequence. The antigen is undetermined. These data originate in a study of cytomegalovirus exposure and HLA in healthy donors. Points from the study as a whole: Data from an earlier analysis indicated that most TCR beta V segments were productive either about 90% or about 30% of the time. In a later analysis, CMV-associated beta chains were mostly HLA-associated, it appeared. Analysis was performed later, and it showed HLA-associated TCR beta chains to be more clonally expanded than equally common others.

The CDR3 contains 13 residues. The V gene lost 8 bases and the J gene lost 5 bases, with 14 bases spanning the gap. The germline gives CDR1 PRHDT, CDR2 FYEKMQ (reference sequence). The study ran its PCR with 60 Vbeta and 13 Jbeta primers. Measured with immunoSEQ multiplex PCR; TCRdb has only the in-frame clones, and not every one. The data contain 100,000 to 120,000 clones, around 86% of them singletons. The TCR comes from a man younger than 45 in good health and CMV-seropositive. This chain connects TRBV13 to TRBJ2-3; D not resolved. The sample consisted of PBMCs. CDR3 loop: CASVGEDKDTQYF. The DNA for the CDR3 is TGTGCCAGCGTGGGTGAGGATAAAGATACGCAGTATTTT.